The clone carrying this TCR beta chain occurred once. The target antigen is unknown. The data originate from a study of cytomegalovirus exposure and HLA in healthy donors. The study, taken as a whole, reports: Productive status was seen about 87% or about 30% of the time for most TCR beta V segments in an earlier analysis.

V shed 3 bases and J shed 3 bases, with 15 bases lying between them. This CDR3 is built from 15 residues. CDR1 is LGHNA and CDR2 is YSLEER in the germline V gene. 13 Jbeta primers and 60 Vbeta primers were used for the PCR. TCRdb's table, derived via immunoSEQ multiplex PCR, lists solely in-frame clones and lacks some. The sample includes under 200,000 clones, around 82% seen only once; the top ten take 0.25% to 0.3%. The rearrangement links TRBV4-3 to TRBJ2-7; D unresolved. This sequence originates from a boy younger than 18 in good health and CMV-seronegative. The sequencing sample was made of PBMCs. CDR3 region: CASSHSTLPSYEQYF. The CDR3 DNA follows: TGCGCCAGCAGCCACTCTACCCTTCCAAGCTACGAGCAGTACTTC.